This T cell receptor beta chain is drawn from a study of OX40 agonist ivuxolimab in advanced cancers. Study-level points and caveats: The study observed clonal expansion of CD4+ and CD8+ blood T cells by week 6 at 0.1 to 3.0 mg/kg.

The V and J ends lost 8 bases and 1 base respectively, with 11 bases between them. Germline loops: CDR1 SEHNR, CDR2 FQNEAQ (reference sequence). This CDR3 comprises 14 residues. This clone is a singleton in its sample. Its antigen is unidentified. Other nucleotide sequences in the sample specify the same CDR3. The assay was immunoSEQ multiplex PCR, and TCRdb's table has in-frame clones only and misses some. The sample has 30,000 to 35,000 clones; about 82% are singletons. V is TRBV7-9 and J is TRBJ2-2; TRBD1 is a possible D gene (5 bases). This TCR was recovered from an adult with an advanced solid tumor such as melanoma, head and neck, liver or kidney cancer. Sequenced material: CD4+ or CD8+ T cells sorted from blood, taken in a trial of the OX40 agonist ivuxolimab. CDR3 residues: CASSDSKNTGELFF. DNA for the CDR3: TGTGCCAGCTCAGACAGCAAGAACACCGGGGAGCTGTTTTTT.